These 20 T cell receptor beta chains came from one sample sequenced in a study of shared T cell receptors in the human thymus. The data were produced by immunoSEQ multiplex PCR, yet TCRdb's version contains in-frame clones alone and is incomplete. The sample contains over 65,000 clones, about 95% of which appear only once. The sequenced sample was thymocytes. Receptor source: a human donor.

This chain joins TRBV30 and TRBJ2-2; D is uncertain. In germline, CDR1 is GTSNPN, CDR2 SVGIG (reference sequence). The CDR3 consists of 14 residues. Trimming removed 3 bases from V and 1 base from J, with 9 bases in between. The CDR3 sequence: CAWRMGLNTGELFF. The CDR3 region has the DNA TGTGCCTGGAGAATGGGCCTGAACACCGGGGAGCTGTTTTTT.

The chain is built from TRBV7-2 and TRBJ1-6; possibly TRBD1 for D (5 bases). Trimming took off 2 bases at V and 7 bases at J, with 18 bases between the two ends. The CDR3 runs to 17 residues. The germline gives CDR1 SGHTA, CDR2 FQGNSA. The CDR3 DNA reads TGTGCCAGCAGCTTATGGCCAGGGTCCATACTAAATTCACCCCTCCACTTT. Translated, it gives CASSLWPGSILNSPLHF. The complete variable domain, with remaining parts taken from reference TRBV7-2 and TRBJ1-6, reads GAGVSQSPSNKVTEKGKDVELRCDPISGHTALYWYRQSLGQGLEFLIYFQGNSAPDKSGLPSDRFSAERTGGSVSTLTIQRTQQEDSAVYLCASSLWPGSILNSPLHFGNGTRLTVT.

The chain uses TRBV30 and TRBJ1-5; D perhaps matches TRBD1 (5 bases). Between the trimmed V and J ends, which lost 2 bases and 4 bases, there was a span of 15 bases. Germline CDR1 is GTSNPN and CDR2 is SVGIG (reference sequence). CDR3 length: 15 residues. The CDR3 here is CAWSRMDIRNQPQHF. CDR3 DNA sequence: TGTGCCTGGAGTAGAATGGACATAAGAAATCAGCCCCAGCATTTT.

The DNA of the CDR3 is TGTGCCAGCAGTGACAGGTTCGAGGCCGGGGAGCTGTTTTTT. Its protein product is CASSDRFEAGELFF. The V call is TRBV6-4, the J call TRBJ2-2; D is ambiguous. The V end was cut by 2 bases, the J end by 6 bases, with 10 bases between. The CDR3 covers 14 residues. Germline CDR1 MRHNA, CDR2 SNTAGT.

The genes are TRBV19 and TRBJ2-3, with D tentatively TRBD1 (6 bases). Germline loops: CDR1 LNHDA, CDR2 SQIVND (reference sequence). Trimming took 5 bases from V and 3 from J, leaving 9 bases between them. This CDR3 comprises 13 residues. The CDR3 nucleotides are TGTGCCAGTAGTGCAACAGGGACAGATACGCAGTATTTT. This sequence encodes CASSATGTDTQYF.

CDR3 protein: CASSYGAGYTEAFF. CDR3 in DNA: TGTGCCAGCAGCTATGGGGCCGGTTACACTGAAGCTTTCTTT. V gene TRBV5-4 combines with J gene TRBJ1-1, with a possible D match to TRBD1 (5 bases). CDR3 size: 14 residues. CDR1 is SGHNT, CDR2 YYREEE, per germline (reference sequence). Trimming removed 3 bases from V and 3 bases from J, with 12 bases in between.

The chain is built from TRBV4-1 and TRBJ2-3; no reliable D call. The CDR3 is 13 amino acids. V was shortened by 0 bases and J by 5 bases, with 6 bases between the two germline ends. The germline gives CDR1 MGHRA, CDR2 YSYEKL. CDR3 in amino acids: CASSQDRLDTQYF. The CDR3, as DNA: TGCGCCAGCAGCCAAGATAGGCTAGATACGCAGTATTTT.

In nucleotides, the CDR3 is TGCGCCAGCAGCCTCCGGGGGGTAAGCTCCTACAATGAGCAGTTCTTC. Translated: CASSLRGVSSYNEQFF. The V gene is TRBV4-3, the J gene TRBJ2-1, with 7 bases matching TRBD2. The CDR3 consists of 16 residues. J lost 0 bases, V lost 4 bases, and 6 bases had no gene match. Looked up from germline, CDR1 is LGHNA and CDR2 is YSLEER.

The chain is built from TRBV6-1 and TRBJ1-1, with unresolved D. The germline gives CDR1 MNHNS, CDR2 SASEGT. The CDR3 loop spans 11 amino acids. Trimming removed 4 bases at V and 2 bases at J, with 2 bases between. This CDR3 reads CASSGNTEAFF. For the CDR3, the DNA is TGTGCCAGCAGTGGTAACACTGAAGCTTTCTTT.

This chain links TRBV10-3 with TRBJ2-3; D perhaps matches TRBD1 (6 bases). The CDR3 runs to 15 residues. The V end was cut by 0 bases, the J end by 3 bases, with 10 bases between. Germline V gene lookup returns CDR1 ENHRY and CDR2 SYGVKD. CDR3 sequence reads: CAISESEQGTDTQYF. The CDR3 bases are TGTGCCATCAGTGAGTCCGAACAGGGTACAGATACGCAGTATTTT.

V and J are TRBV19 and TRBJ1-1; D is possibly TRBD1 (5 bases). This CDR3 spans 13 amino acids. Germline V gene data show CDR1 as LNHDA and CDR2 as SQIVND (reference sequence). The V end lost 5 bases, the J end lost 5 bases, and 12 bases lay between the germline ends. The CDR3, as DNA: TGTGCCAGTAGTTTACAGGCCATTACTGAAGCTTTCTTT. Its protein product is CASSLQAITEAFF.

This CDR3 reads CASSTPAELAGKNEQFF. The CDR3 DNA reads TGTGCCAGCTCAACCCCTGCCGAGCTAGCGGGGAAAAATGAGCAGTTCTTC. The chain uses TRBV18 and TRBJ2-1; 9 positions match TRBD2. The CDR3 extends over 17 amino acids. CDR1 KGHSH and CDR2 LQKENI come from the germline V gene. With 5 bases clipped from V and 7 bases from J, the junction kept 15 bases outside the gene matches.

The chain recombines TRBV7-9 with TRBJ2-4; perhaps TRBD2 as D (5 bases). V lost 1 base and J lost 2, with 9 bases in between. CDR1 and CDR2 from the germline V gene are SEHNR and FQNEAQ (reference sequence). The CDR3 loop spans 15 amino acids. CDR3 in amino acids: CASSLGGQPKNIQYF. The CDR3 bases are TGTGCCAGCAGCTTAGGAGGGCAGCCCAAAAACATTCAGTACTTC.

This sequence joins TRBV18 and TRBJ1-1; 7 nucleotides align to TRBD1. The V gene's germline CDR1 is KGHSH and CDR2 LQKENI. V was clipped by 0 bases and J by 1 base; unmatched bases: 2. The CDR3 is 15 residues long. Written as DNA, the CDR3 is TGTGCCAGCTCACCACCACACAGGGGGAACACTGAAGCTTTCTTT. Its protein product is CASSPPHRGNTEAFF.

CDR3 coding DNA: TGCGCCAGCAGCCAAGAACCGGACAGGGGATCCTACGAGCAGTACTTC. Its translation is CASSQEPDRGSYEQYF. The gene calls are TRBV4-3 and TRBJ2-7; 9 nucleotides match TRBD1. V gave up 0 bases and J gave up 1 base; unmatched junction bases: 4. The CDR3 spans 16 residues. CDR1 and CDR2 from the germline V gene are LGHNA and YSLEER.

Worth noting for this clone: Germline and junction disagree at one end, which may indicate a read error. The V and J genes are TRBV19 and TRBJ1-3; TRBD1 might be the D (6 bases). This CDR3 is 14 amino acids long. In germline, CDR1 is LNHDA, CDR2 SQIVND (reference sequence). DNA of the CDR3: TGTGCCAGTAGTCTAGAGGCAGGGGAGGGCACCATATATTTT. Its protein is CASSLEAGEGTIYF.

This chain connects TRBV5-1 to TRBJ2-1; D is possibly TRBD1 or TRBD2 (5 bases each). This CDR3 comprises 16 residues. V gave up 2 bases and J gave up 3 bases, with 15 bases separating them. Germline V lookup: CDR1 SGHRS, CDR2 YFSETQ. CDR3 DNA sequence: TGCGCCAGCAGCTTAGGACTTCCCGGACACTACAATGAGCAGTTCTTC. Residues: CASSLGLPGHYNEQFF.

The rearrangement joins TRBV15 to TRBJ2-4; unclear D gene. The V and J ends lost 0 bases and 0 bases respectively, with 12 bases between them. This CDR3 contains 17 residues. CDR1 and CDR2 (germline): LNHNV, YYDKDF (reference sequence). DNA for the CDR3: TGTGCCACCAGCAGAGATACCTGGCGCCTAGCCAAAAACATTCAGTACTTC. It is translated as CATSRDTWRLAKNIQYF.

This sequence joins TRBV6-6 and TRBJ2-3; TRBD2 matches at 9 bases. The CDR3 runs to 14 residues. V dropped 11 bases and J dropped 1; count of bases not matched to a gene: 7. Germline assignment: CDR1 MNHNY and CDR2 SVGAGI (reference sequence). CDR3 DNA: TGTGCCGCGACCCGCGGGGGGGGCACAGATACGCAGTATTTT. It is translated as CAATRGGGTDTQYF.

The rearrangement joins TRBV28 to TRBJ2-7; D remains unclear. Germline CDR1 is MDHEN and CDR2 is SYDVKM. Trimming pared 8 bases from V and 0 bases from J, leaving 17 bases between. CDR3 length equals 15 residues. CDR3: CASVSGSTVSYEQYF. CDR3 sequence (DNA): TGTGCCAGCGTATCTGGGTCCACAGTCTCCTACGAGCAGTACTTC.